The subject of this entry is one T cell receptor (beta chain). Specified treatment: 15 to 20 received Ad26.COV2.S at low or high dose, single or two shots; a few received placebo; per-sample allocation not given. All samples were drawn on day 63, counting from the first vaccine or placebo injection. The data are from a study of Ad26.COV2.S vaccination and SARS-CoV-2 variants. The V gene end was trimmed by 2 bases and the J gene end by 6 bases; junction bases not matched to a gene: 5. CDR3 length: 17 residues. Germline V gives CDR1 LGHNA, CDR2 YSLEER. The table came from immunoSEQ multiplex PCR; TCRdb's copy has only in-frame clones and leaves some out. The data show under 550,000 clones, more than 75% seen once.

V is TRBV4-3 and J is TRBJ2-1; 15 nucleotides agree with TRBD2. Sample: peripheral blood, taken in a trial of Ad26.COV2.S vaccine versus placebo. The TCR was taken from a person between 18 and 59 years old who received the Ad26.COV2.S COVID-19 vaccine or a placebo. The CDR3 is CASSQIWTSGGANEQFF. CDR3 DNA sequence: TGCGCCAGCAGCCAAATTTGGACTAGCGGGGGGGCCAATGAGCAGTTCTTC.